The 29 T cell receptor beta chains below all came from one sample that was sequenced in a study of T cell repertoires in cytomegalovirus infection. TCRdb called the reads again in MiXCR, with one record for every CDR3 protein. This table holds around 750,000 distinct CDR3 sequences, 30% to 35% found once. These receptors are not linked to any known antigen. The source material was cultured CD8+ T cells from PBMCs, sampled from culture after CMV antigen stimulation. The receptors here all came from a human donor in good health (CMV status not recorded). Some clones in this sample may be carry-over from other donors' samples.

This clonotype was observed once. This may be a read error, as it is one base from a much larger clone. The chain combines TRBV5-1 with TRBJ2-5; D may be TRBD1 (5 bases). The CDR3 consists of 16 residues. V was shortened by 3 bases and J by 5 bases, with 20 bases between the two germline ends. Germline V CDR1 and CDR2: SGHRS, YFSETQ. CDR3 nucleotides: TGCGCCAGCAGCTCCCAGGACAAAAGTTCGTTGGAGACCCAGTACTTC. This encodes CASSSQDKSSLETQYF.

V gene TRBV4-1 combines with J gene TRBJ1-4; D unresolved. CDR3 size: 15 residues. Germline V gives CDR1 MGHRA, CDR2 YSYEKL. V shed 0 bases and J shed 7 bases, with 12 bases lying between them. This CDR3 is CASSQDRVGSEKLFF. For the CDR3, the DNA is TGCGCCAGCAGCCAAGATAGGGTAGGGAGTGAAAAACTGTTTTTT.

The V call is TRBV7-3, the J call TRBJ2-1; 8 bases map to TRBD1. This CDR3 comprises 14 residues. Germline V gene lookup returns CDR1 SGHTA and CDR2 FQGTGA. Losses at the gene ends were 1 base for V and 9 bases for J; bases not matched to a gene: 5. This chain's CDR3 is CASSLNQGAFEQFF. In nucleotides, the CDR3 is TGTGCCAGCAGCTTAAATCAGGGGGCATTTGAGCAGTTCTTC.

The chain uses TRBV5-5 and TRBJ2-3; perhaps TRBD1 as D (5 bases). Trimming cost V 8 bases and J 2 bases, with 27 bases left between them. Germline-derived CDR1 and CDR2 are SGHKS and YYEKEE (reference sequence). The CDR3 runs to 18 residues. CDR3 region: CASLPGIPLSIFTDTQYF. The CDR3 coding sequence is TGTGCCAGTCTTCCAGGGATCCCCCTCTCCATCTTCACAGATACGCAGTATTTT. Together with reference TRBV5-5 and TRBJ2-3, the CDR3 gives the full variable domain: DAGVTQSPTHLIKTRGQQVTLRCSPISGHKSVSWYQQVLGQGPQFIFQYYEKEERGRGNFPDRFSARQFPNYSSELNVNALLLGDSALYLCASLPGIPLSIFTDTQYFGPGTRLTVL.

This clonotype was seen repeatedly, ten times or more. This chain joins TRBV7-6 and TRBJ2-3, with 7 bases identical to TRBD2. This CDR3 is 17 amino acids long. The J segment lost 4 bases and the V segment lost 4 bases, leaving 14 bases of the junction unmatched. Germline CDR1 SGHVS, CDR2 FNYEAQ. CDR3 nucleotides: TGTGCCAGCAGCTCACTTAGCGGGCTAAAGGTCGCAGATACGCAGTATTTT. This encodes CASSSLSGLKVADTQYF.

A few counts support this clonotype. The rearrangement uses TRBV7-8 and TRBJ2-7, with 7 bases aligning to TRBD2. CDR3 size: 15 residues. Germline V gene sequence: CDR1 SGHVS, CDR2 FQNEAQ. The CDR3 nucleotides read TGTGCCAGCAGCATAGCCTGGGGGGGAACCTACGAGCAGTACGTC. It is translated as CASSIAWGGTYEQYV.

This clonotype occurred many times. V gene TRBV10-2 combines with J gene TRBJ1-6; D may be TRBD1 (5 bases). Trimming removed 3 bases from V and 6 bases from J, with 12 bases in between. CDR1 is WSHSY, CDR2 SAAADI, per germline. This CDR3 comprises 15 residues. Here the CDR3 DNA reads TGCGCCAGCAGTGATTTGCAGGGCGGTAATTCACCCCTCCACTTT. Its protein product is CASSDLQGGNSPLHF.

The rearrangement links TRBV7-6 to TRBJ1-5, with D tentatively TRBD1 (5 bases). Germline CDR1 SGHVS, CDR2 FNYEAQ. The CDR3 spans 14 residues. The V and J ends lost 4 bases and 4 bases respectively, with 11 bases between them. CDR3 coding DNA: TGTGCCAGCAGCTCCAGGGAAAGGAATCAGCCCCAGCATTTT. Translation gives CASSSRERNQPQHF.

The rearrangement links TRBV12-3 or TRBV12-4 to TRBJ1-1; D is undetermined. The CDR3 runs 13 residues. Trimming took 6 bases from V and 4 from J, leaving 12 bases between them. The CDR3 DNA sequence: TGTGCCAGCAGATGGGTTGAGGGCACTGAAGCTTTCTTT. Protein: CASRWVEGTEAFF.

This clonotype was found many times. Germline and junction disagree at one end, which may indicate a read error. The chain links TRBV27 to TRBJ1-2; D call uncertain. The CDR3 has 16 residues. Per germline, CDR1 MNHEY and CDR2 SMNVEV (reference sequence). CDR3 nucleotide sequence: TGTGCCAGCAGTATATCACCCCGTGGGCTACGCTATGGCTACACCTTC. Translating gives CASSISPRGLRYGYTF.

The rearrangement links TRBV12-3 or TRBV12-4 to TRBJ1-1; weak D call: TRBD1 (5 bases). Trimming left V 6 bases short and J 2 bases short, with 13 bases between. The CDR3 runs 14 residues. Here the CDR3 reads CASRPGWDNTEAFF. The CDR3 nucleotides read TGTGCCAGCAGGCCAGGGTGGGACAACACTGAAGCTTTCTTT.

This chain connects TRBV6-1 to TRBJ2-2; the D gene is possibly TRBD2 (6 bases). Trimming left V 7 bases short and J 2 bases short, with 14 bases between. Germline V gene sequence: CDR1 MNHNS, CDR2 SASEGT. The CDR3 runs to 15 residues. CDR3: CASISEGLNTGELFF. DNA of the CDR3: TGTGCCAGCATCTCGGAGGGTCTCAACACCGGGGAGCTGTTTTTT.

This clonotype has only a few counts. The chain has TRBV6-5 and TRBJ2-2, with no clear D. The ends were cut back, 2 bases at V and 7 bases at J, with 8 bases in the middle. CDR3 length: 13 residues. The germline gives CDR1 MNHEY, CDR2 SVGAGI. The CDR3 protein is CASSYLGVGELFF. CDR3 sequence (DNA): TGTGCCAGCAGTTACCTAGGCGTCGGGGAGCTGTTTTTT.

This clonotype was seen at least ten times. J is TRBJ1-5 and V is TRBV5-1; 9 bases align to TRBD1. Germline CDR1 SGHRS, CDR2 YFSETQ. The CDR3 is made up of 15 amino acids. V lost 3 bases, J lost 5 bases, and 6 bases stayed unmatched. Here the CDR3 reads CASSWGTGGDQPQHF. CDR3 sequence (DNA): TGCGCCAGCAGCTGGGGAACAGGGGGCGATCAGCCCCAGCATTTT.

V is TRBV4-3 and J is TRBJ2-5; TRBD1 aligns across 9 bases. Germline V gene sequence: CDR1 LGHNA, CDR2 YSLEER. This CDR3 has 17 residues. J lost 1 base, V lost 0 bases, and 6 bases had no gene match. This CDR3 is CASSQDSGQGTQETQYF. In DNA form, the CDR3 reads TGCGCCAGCAGCCAAGATTCGGGACAGGGAACCCAAGAGACCCAGTACTTC.

The chain joins TRBV28 to TRBJ1-1; D ambiguous. CDR1 MDHEN and CDR2 SYDVKM come from the germline V gene. This CDR3 comprises 12 residues. V shed 7 bases and J shed 3 bases, with 9 bases lying between them. The CDR3: CASNIGHTEAFF. CDR3 nucleotides: TGTGCCAGCAACATCGGGCACACTGAAGCTTTCTTT.

The genes are TRBV6-5 and TRBJ1-2; 7 nucleotides line up with TRBD1. The germline V gene encodes CDR1 MNHEY and CDR2 SVGAGI. Trimming removed 2 bases from V and 8 bases from J; junction bases left unmatched: 5. The CDR3 runs to 13 residues. The chain's CDR3 is CASSYAGTEGYTF. The CDR3 DNA reads TGTGCCAGCAGTTACGCCGGGACAGAGGGCTACACCTTC.

This clonotype was seen once. V usage is TRBV20-1 and J usage is TRBJ1-2; possibly TRBD1 for D (5 bases). Trimming removed 0 bases from V and 4 bases from J, with 33 bases in between. Per the germline V gene, CDR1 is DFQATT and CDR2 is SNEGSKA (reference sequence). The CDR3 has 21 residues. CDR3 bases: TGCAGTGCTAGAGATGACCTACCGGTTGGGCAGGGCCCCCTGCTGCCCTATGGCTACACCTTC. Its protein product is CSARDDLPVGQGPLLPYGYTF.

The sample holds a few counts of this clonotype. The genes are TRBV5-4 and TRBJ2-7, with TRBD1 as a possible D gene (6 bases). V lost 10 bases, J lost 0 bases, and 14 bases lay in between. The length of the CDR3 is 13 residues. Germline V gene data show CDR1 as SGHNT and CDR2 as YYREEE (reference sequence). The CDR3 sequence is CACTGTRSYEQYF. The CDR3 DNA reads as TGTGCCTGCACCGGGACACGCTCCTACGAGCAGTACTTC. Full variable domain (remainder filled in from reference TRBV5-4 and TRBJ2-7): ETGVTQSPTHLIKTRGQQVTLRCSSQSGHNTVSWYQQALGQGPQFIFQYYREEENGRGNFPPRFSGLQFPNYSSELNVNALELDDSALYLCACTGTRSYEQYFGPGTRLTVT.

The CDR3 spells CATPTGSNYGYTF. In DNA form, the CDR3 reads TGTGCCACCCCGACAGGGTCTAACTATGGCTACACCTTC. V usage is TRBV2 and J usage is TRBJ1-2; 7 nucleotides align to TRBD1. The CDR3 consists of 13 residues. Looked up from germline, CDR1 is SNHLY and CDR2 is FYNNEI. V dropped 10 bases and J dropped 0; count of bases not matched to a gene: 5.

The chain couples TRBV6-5 to TRBJ2-5, with D possibly being TRBD2 (6 bases). The CDR3 consists of 17 residues. Germline CDR1 and CDR2: MNHEY and SVGAGI. V was trimmed by 0 bases and J by 5 bases, leaving 19 bases between them. This CDR3 reads CASSYSKLRGRGETQYF. The CDR3, as DNA: TGTGCCAGCAGTTACTCGAAATTAAGGGGCCGGGGGGAGACCCAGTACTTC.

This clonotype was seen only a few times. The chain combines TRBV28 with TRBJ2-5; 7 positions agree with TRBD1. Germline CDR1 reads MDHEN; CDR2 reads SYDVKM. V was clipped by 3 bases and J by 4 bases; unmatched bases: 5. The CDR3 covers 14 residues. The CDR3 loop is CASSLRGGAETQYF. CDR3 nucleotide sequence: TGTGCCAGCAGTTTGAGAGGGGGCGCAGAGACCCAGTACTTC.

The genes are TRBV12-3 or TRBV12-4 and TRBJ1-6; D unresolved. This CDR3 region has 14 residues. The V and J ends lost 3 bases and 0 bases respectively, with 3 bases between them. CDR3 residues: CASSFPSYNSPLHF. The CDR3 nucleotides read TGTGCCAGCAGTTTCCCCTCCTATAATTCACCCCTCCACTTT.

The gene calls are TRBV7-1 and TRBJ2-1; D is tentatively TRBD1 or TRBD2 (5 bases each). TRBV7-1 qualifies as an ORF whose function is uncertain. The CDR3 length is 13 residues. With 5 bases removed from V and 15 bases from J, the gap between germline ends came to 20 bases. CDR3 in amino acids: CASSPAGTADPFF. CDR3 nucleotide sequence: TGTGCCAGCAGCCCGGCAGGGACCGCCGACCCGTTCTTC.

This clonotype was found once. J is TRBJ2-3 and V is TRBV5-4, with 9 positions matching TRBD2. Germline CDR1 is SGHNT and CDR2 is YYREEE (reference sequence). The CDR3 covers 15 residues. With 5 bases clipped from V and 0 bases from J, the junction kept 4 bases outside the gene matches. The CDR3 coding sequence is TGTGCCAGCAGTCGAGCGGGGGGCAGCACAGATACGCAGTATTTT. This codes for CASSRAGGSTDTQYF.

This clonotype was detected only a few times. This chain's CDR3 is CSARDRSFRRGVTDTQYF. CDR3 in DNA: TGCAGTGCTAGAGACCGATCATTTCGGCGGGGGGTCACAGATACGCAGTATTTT. This chain uses TRBV20-1 with TRBJ2-3; the match to TRBD2 covers 8 bases. The CDR3 has 18 amino acids. Trimming removed 0 bases from V and 2 bases from J; junction bases left unmatched: 13. Looked up from germline, CDR1 is DFQATT and CDR2 is SNEGSKA (reference sequence).

The chain uses TRBV10-3 and TRBJ2-2, with 11 bases aligning to TRBD1. This CDR3 spans 16 amino acids. In germline, CDR1 is ENHRY, CDR2 SYGVKD. The V gene end was trimmed by 3 bases and the J gene end by 7 bases; junction bases not matched to a gene: 7. The CDR3 region is CAISDYRDRGYGELFF. CDR3 in DNA: TGTGCCATCAGTGACTACCGGGACAGGGGGTACGGGGAGCTGTTTTTT.

This clonotype was detected a few times. The chain couples TRBV20-1 to TRBJ2-7, with D unresolved. V gave up 1 base and J gave up 4 bases, with 11 bases separating them. Germline V gives CDR1 DFQATT, CDR2 SNEGSKA (reference sequence). This CDR3 spans 13 amino acids. The CDR3 nucleotides are TGCAGTGCTAGAGTGCCGGGTTTTTACGAGCAGTACGTC. Residues: CSARVPGFYEQYV.

As concerns this clonotype: Mismatch with germline at one junction end may stem from a read error. This chain connects TRBV11-2 to TRBJ2-3; TRBD2 aligns across 8 bases. CDR3 length: 17 amino acids. Germline-derived CDR1 and CDR2 are SGHAT and FQNNGV. CDR3 sequence reads: CASSEGDGGARRDTRYF. DNA for the CDR3: TGTGCCAGCAGCGAAGGAGACGGGGGGGCTAGAAGGGATACGCGGTATTTT.